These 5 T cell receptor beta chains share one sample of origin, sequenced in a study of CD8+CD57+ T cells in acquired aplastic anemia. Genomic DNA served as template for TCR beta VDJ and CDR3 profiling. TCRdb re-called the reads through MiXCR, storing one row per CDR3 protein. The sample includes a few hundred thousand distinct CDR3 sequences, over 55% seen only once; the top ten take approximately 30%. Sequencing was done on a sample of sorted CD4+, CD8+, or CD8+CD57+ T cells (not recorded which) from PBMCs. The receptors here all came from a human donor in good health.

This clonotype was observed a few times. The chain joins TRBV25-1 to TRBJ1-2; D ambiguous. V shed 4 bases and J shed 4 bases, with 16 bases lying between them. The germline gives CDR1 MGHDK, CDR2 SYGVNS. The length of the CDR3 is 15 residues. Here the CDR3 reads CASSVYGPGGYGYTF. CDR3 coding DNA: TGTGCCAGCAGTGTATATGGACCCGGTGGCTATGGCTACACCTTC.

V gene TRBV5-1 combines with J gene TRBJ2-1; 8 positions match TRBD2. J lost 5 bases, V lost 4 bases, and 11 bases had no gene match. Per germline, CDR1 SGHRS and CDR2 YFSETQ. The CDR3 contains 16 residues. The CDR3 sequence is CASSKTSGLTNNEQFF. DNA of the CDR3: TGCGCCAGCAGCAAAACTAGCGGCCTAACCAACAATGAGCAGTTCTTC.

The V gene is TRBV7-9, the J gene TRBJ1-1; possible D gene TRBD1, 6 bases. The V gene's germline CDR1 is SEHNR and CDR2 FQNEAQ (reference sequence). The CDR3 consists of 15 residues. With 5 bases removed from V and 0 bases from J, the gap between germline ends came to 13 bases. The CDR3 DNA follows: TGTGCCAGCAGCCCACGGGACACCTTGAACACTGAAGCTTTCTTT. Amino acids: CASSPRDTLNTEAFF.

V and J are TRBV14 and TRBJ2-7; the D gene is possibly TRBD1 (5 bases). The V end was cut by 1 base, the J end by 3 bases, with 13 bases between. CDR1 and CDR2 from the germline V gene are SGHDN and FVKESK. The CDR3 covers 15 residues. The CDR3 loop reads CASSQGSGLVYEQYF. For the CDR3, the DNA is TGTGCCAGCAGCCAAGGCTCAGGGTTAGTCTACGAGCAGTACTTC.

Here the CDR3 DNA reads TGTGCCAGCAGTGAAAGAACAACTAATGAAAAACTGTTTTTT. Translation: CASSERTTNEKLFF. J is TRBJ1-4 and V is TRBV2; no firm D call. Germline CDR1 and CDR2: SNHLY and FYNNEI. The germline V and J ends were trimmed by 2 bases and 0 bases, with 4 bases remaining between them. There are 14 residues in the CDR3.